This T cell receptor (beta chain) comes out of a study of T cells in Graves' hyperthyroidism and ophthalmopathy (dated by TCRdb to the late 2010s). As for the study more broadly: Peripheral blood samples were taken at initial diagnosis, before any treatment was given. After blood sampling, hyperthyroidism patients were treated with methimazole at a starting dose of 30 mg daily, and ophthalmopathy patients were treated with high-dose intravenous methylprednisolone. The paper describes TCR Vbeta CDR3 sequencing of around 130 peripheral blood samples, made up of 43 ophthalmopathy patients, 70 to 75 hyperthyroidism patients and 17 progressor patients. In several Graves' hyperthyroidism patients, the study also compared T-cell repertoires from thyroid tissue with T-cell repertoires from blood. Prospective prediction of ophthalmopathy was tested in an independent validation cohort of fewer than 20 hyperthyroidism patients and 17 patients who later progressed to ophthalmopathy. The 85 to 100 discovery patients were randomly split 7:3 into training and test sets. A discovery cohort of around 100 patients, 43 with Graves' ophthalmopathy and fewer than 65 with stable Graves' hyperthyroidism, was used to find distinguishing TCR V-J signatures. Results and caveats for the whole study, not just this receptor: In validation, the model predicted progression to ophthalmopathy with approximately 70% sensitivity and less than 75% specificity, a median of about 6 months before onset. No statistical method was used to set the sample size in advance, and investigators knew the group allocation. A model built on a 13 V-J signature distinguished ophthalmopathy from stable hyperthyroidism, reaching around 87% sensitivity and around 81% specificity in cross-validation and 80%/75% in testing. Most expanded thyroid clonotypes (frequency above 0.001) were also detected in blood, suggesting blood repertoires may reflect thyroid immune responses.

The TCR beta CDR3 regions were amplified from RNA transcripts. A first-round RT-PCR of the TCR CDR3 used the HTBI primer set with the Qiagen OneStep RT-PCR kit. The libraries were constructed in a second round of multiplex PCR and then size-selected and purified. Libraries were sequenced paired-end with 100 bp reads on an Illumina HiSeq2000. The paper's processing steps were these. Raw data were processed with SOAPnuke, discarding reads with adapters, uncalled bases, mean Phred below 15, or no exact constant-primer or identifier match. High-quality paired reads were merged using COPE v1.2.5, and each unique nucleotide sequence was defined as a clonotype. Clonotypes were aligned to IMGT TRBV, TRBD and TRBJ reference segments using MiTCR v1.1. Analysis was restricted to V-J combinations with a frequency above 0.0001, which covered over 98% of repertoires. A TCS score was defined as the ratio between F50 (clonal expansion) and ExV (chaos), using BLOSUM62-based TCRdist between CDR3 peptides within each V-J. Welch's t-statistics and random forest reduced 450 to 600 V-J features to under 15, which were used in a naive Bayes classifier (R e1071). The raw public reads went through TCRdb reprocessing: fastp at Q25, MiXCR clone calling, in-frame beta chains kept. Each entry is one CDR3 protein sequence, shown with its most common DNA and genes. TCRdb, not the original authors, processed these V and J calls. This sample lists about 580,000 distinct CDR3 sequences; approximately 14% were detected once. 5.8% of the sample belongs to the ten largest clones.

Many counts were recorded for this clonotype. Its recognized antigen is unknown. No much larger clone exists at a distance of one base, and base qualities are not known. The CDR3 goes from the cysteine to the phenylalanine over 15 residues. The retained sequence is limited to the CDR3, 45 bases, with the frame set at the first base. The CDR1 and CDR2 encoded by the germline V gene are MNHNS and SASEGT. Here V drops 4 bases and J drops 3 bases, and the junction holds 6 bases not matched to any gene. Hyperthyroidism patients were newly diagnosed, had a disease duration of under 2 months, and were aged 18 to 65 years. Patients with uncontrolled infections, other autoimmune diseases, pregnancy or lactation were excluded. Diagnoses relied on clinical symptoms, serum thyroxine and TRAb, thyroid ultrasound and orbital computed tomography. Blood from progressor patients was collected at the time of first diagnosis with hyperthyroidism, before any ophthalmopathy symptoms had appeared. Ficoll-Paque density gradient centrifugation was used to isolate PBMCs from approximately 11 ml of fresh peripheral blood. Progressor patients were first diagnosed with Graves' hyperthyroidism and then developed ophthalmopathy during follow-up. Trizol reagent was used to extract total RNA, and RNA quality was then checked on an Agilent 2100 Bioanalyzer.

This chain joins TRBV6-1 to TRBJ1-2; 9 bases in between match TRBD1. Specimen: blood. The sequence came from a woman younger than 45 with Graves' hyperthyroidism that later progressed to Graves' ophthalmopathy. Read as DNA, the sequence is TGTGCCAGCAGTGGAAAACAGGGGGCTGACTATGGCTACACCTTC. The translation is CASSGKQGADYGYTF.